This T cell receptor (beta chain) was sequenced for a study of PD-1 blockade in classical Hodgkin lymphoma. General study findings and limits: The origin of the repertoire differences remains undefined, with disease activity or prior therapy as possible causes. Relapsed/refractory patients reportedly had lower baseline diversity than newly diagnosed patients.

This clone is a singleton in its sample. Its specificity is not known. This CDR3 is 13 amino acids long. Trimming pared 6 bases from V and 4 bases from J, leaving 10 bases between. CDR1 is SGHTA and CDR2 is FQGNSA in the germline V gene. Time point: newly diagnosed, previously untreated cHL patient sample. TCRdb's table, derived via immunoSEQ multiplex PCR, lists solely in-frame clones and lacks some. This sample has roughly 70,000 clones, with over 85% found just once. The sequenced sample consisted of peripheral blood mononuclear cells (PBMCs). This receptor was identified in a human donor with classical Hodgkin lymphoma. The rearrangement links TRBV7-2 to TRBJ1-5; D call uncertain. The CDR3 region is CASSSRGNQPQHF. In DNA form, the CDR3 reads TGTGCCAGCAGTTCAAGAGGGAATCAGCCCCAGCATTTT.